This T cell receptor beta chain emerged from a study of early T cells in non-severe SARS-CoV-2 infection. Study-level background: Sequencing of bulk RNA from unsorted whole blood was done, without chain pairing. General observations from the study: Database matching using VDJdb favored anti-spike CD8 responses, with private and CD4 specificities left missing.

This clonotype appeared a single time. Its antigen is not identified. As part of library construction, unique molecular identifiers were attached to individual cDNA molecules. From the 5' RACE reads, TCRdb called clonotypes with MiXCR, one entry per CDR3 protein. The sample carries 40,000 to 45,000 distinct CDR3 sequences, roughly 6.1% recorded once. This CDR3 has 15 residues. V trimming: 2 bases; J trimming: 7 bases; junction bases outside the gene matches: 6. Germline CDR1 is MNHNS and CDR2 is SASEGT. The sequencing used whole blood, collected at baseline. This sequence originates from an adult who was a healthcare worker with PCR-confirmed SARS-CoV-2 infection or an uninfected control (not recorded which). V and J are TRBV6-1 and TRBJ2-2; TRBD1 matches 8 bases. CDR3 region: CASSEWQGANGELFF. Here the CDR3 DNA reads TGTGCCAGCAGTGAATGGCAGGGGGCAAACGGGGAGCTGTTTTTT.